The present T cell receptor beta chain was sequenced within a study of Tregs in tolerant kidney transplant recipients. Data came from immunoSEQ multiplex PCR; TCRdb stores just in-frame clones and leaves some out. The table has about 15,000 clones, about 53% seen once. Germline loops: CDR1 LNHDA, CDR2 SQIVND (reference sequence). CDR3 size: 15 residues. With 5 bases removed from V and 5 bases from J, the gap between germline ends came to 18 bases. Note on this clone: Its antigen is currently unknown.

Recipient PBMCs carried a CFSE label and met irradiated graft donor PBMCs for more than five days before FACS sorting. Overall study findings and caveats: Changing PCR primers prevented nucleotide comparison between some patients' samples.

The V and J genes are TRBV19 and TRBJ1-1; tentative D call: TRBD1 (5 bases). The source of this sequence is a human patient who received a combined kidney and bone marrow transplant. The specimen was CD4+ T cells from blood cultured with allogeneic cells, collected before the transplant. CDR3 in amino acids: CASSHPGGLVTEAFF. The CDR3 DNA follows: TGTGCCAGTAGTCACCCGGGGGGGTTGGTGACTGAAGCTTTCTTT.